One TCR beta chain is described in this entry. What it recognizes is unknown. With a far larger clone one base away, a read error is the likely cause. These data originate in a study of read filtering for tumor transcriptome and immune sequencing. Study-level background: RNA-seq yielded only about 75 to 1273 TCR reads, IR-seq about 3.5 to 11 million. Study outcomes and limitations: This fraction held mixed bone marrow immune cells after CD138-negative sorting. Roughly four fifths of IR-seq clonotypes had one read, totaling around 4% of reads; RNA-seq: roughly 76% and 46%.

The CDR3 length is 14 residues. Per germline, CDR1 SGHVS and CDR2 FQNEAQ. V lost 5 bases and J lost 2, with 13 bases in between. This library used roughly 400 ng RNA and molecular barcoded adaptors spanning alpha/delta and beta/gamma chains. MiXCR was run by TCRdb on the reads, yielding one entry per CDR3 protein. The sample carries about 58,000 distinct CDR3 sequences, about 12% recorded once. The specimen sequenced was a population of CD138-negative cells sorted from bone marrow. J is TRBJ2-7 and V is TRBV7-8; TRBD2 is a possible D gene (5 bases). The sequence came from a donor aged 40 or over with multiple myeloma. The DNA for the CDR3 is TGTGCCAGCAGCCCCAACGGGATTACCTACGAGCAGTACTTC. Translation: CASSPNGITYEQYF. Using reference TRBV7-8 and TRBJ2-7 for the parts outside the CDR3, the full variable domain is GAGVSQSPRYKVAKRGQDVALRCDPISGHVSLFWYQQALGQGPEFLTYFQNEAQLDKSGLPSDRFFAERPEGSVSTLKIQRTQQEDSAVYLCASSPNGITYEQYFGPGTRLTVT.